The clone carrying this T cell receptor (beta chain) is large in the sample. Produced via immunoSEQ multiplex PCR; TCRdb's table is partial and in-frame only. The data hold 9,500 to 15,000 clones, with approximately 70% observed a single time. The CDR3 extends over 13 amino acids. V was clipped by 4 bases and J by 4 bases; unmatched bases: 3. Germline lookup yields CDR1 SGHRS and CDR2 YFSETQ. The source of the sample is a study of tissue T cells after allogeneic stem cell transplantation. Specimen: tissue from the right colon, collected at autopsy. V gene TRBV5-1 combines with J gene TRBJ1-1; 8 bases are a match to TRBD1. The sequence was obtained from a woman aged 18 to 55 with breast cancer. CDR3 loop: CASSLTGGTEAFF. The DNA of the CDR3 is TGCGCCAGCAGCCTAACAGGGGGCACTGAAGCTTTCTTT.